The 15 T cell receptor beta chains presented below share a single source sample, sequenced in a study of cytomegalovirus exposure and HLA in healthy donors. The PCR contained 60 Vbeta and 13 Jbeta primers. TCRdb's table, derived via immunoSEQ multiplex PCR, lists solely in-frame clones and lacks some. This sample has about 170,000 clones; over 70% occur once, and the top ten carry 1.4%. The specimen was PBMCs. These receptors all come from a woman in her 30s in good health and CMV-seropositive.

V is TRBV7-2 and J is TRBJ2-1, with TRBD2 matching over 12 bases. J lost 0 bases, V lost 1 base, and 7 bases had no gene match. The CDR3 runs to 19 residues. Germline lookup yields CDR1 SGHTA and CDR2 FQGNSA. DNA of the CDR3: TGTGCCAGCAGCTTAGTGCTAGCGGGAGGGTTGAGCTCCTACAATGAGCAGTTCTTC. Protein: CASSLVLAGGLSSYNEQFF.

This clone was picked up one time. The chain combines TRBV2 with TRBJ1-1; weak D call: TRBD1 (6 bases). The V gene lost 8 bases and the J gene lost 0 bases, with 10 bases spanning the gap. Germline V gene lookup returns CDR1 SNHLY and CDR2 FYNNEI. CDR3 length: 13 residues. This chain's CDR3 is CASGGQLNTEAFF. CDR3 DNA sequence: TGTGCCAGCGGGGGACAACTGAACACTGAAGCTTTCTTT. Full variable domain (rest looked up from reference TRBV2 and TRBJ1-1): EPEVTQTPSHQVTQMGQEVILRCVPISNHLYFYWYRQILGQKVEFLVSFYNNEISEKSEIFDDQFSVERPDGSNFTLKIRSTKLEDSAMYFCASGGQLNTEAFFGQGTRLTVV.

This chain uses TRBV7-8 with TRBJ2-3; D gene ambiguous. This CDR3 has 15 amino acids. V was shortened by 2 bases and J by 1 base, with 10 bases between the two germline ends. In germline, CDR1 is SGHVS, CDR2 FQNEAQ. CDR3 nucleotide sequence: TGTGCCAGCAGCTTATGGGCAGGTGGCACAGATACGCAGTATTTT. Protein sequence: CASSLWAGGTDTQYF.

The V gene is TRBV5-1, the J gene TRBJ2-1; D gene ambiguous. Trimming removed 4 bases from V and 5 bases from J, with 13 bases in between. The length of the CDR3 is 14 residues. Germline loops: CDR1 SGHRS, CDR2 YFSETQ. This CDR3 is CASSPILGDNEQFF. CDR3 in DNA: TGCGCCAGCAGCCCCATCTTGGGCGACAATGAGCAGTTCTTC.

The chain carries TRBV5-1 and TRBJ1-2; 7 nucleotides agree with TRBD1. The V segment lost 4 bases and the J segment 4 bases; nucleotides outside the gene matches: 10. Germline V CDR1 and CDR2: SGHRS, YFSETQ. This CDR3 spans 15 amino acids. CDR3 sequence (DNA): TGCGCCAGCAGCCCTATCCAGGGGGTGGGCTATGGCTACACCTTC. Its translation is CASSPIQGVGYGYTF.

V and J are TRBV9 and TRBJ1-1; D gene uncertain. Trimming left V 0 bases short and J 4 bases short, with 7 bases between. The CDR3 is 13 residues long. Germline V gene data show CDR1 as SGDLS and CDR2 as YYNGEE. The CDR3 DNA is TGTGCCAGCAGCGTAGGAGGTACCACTGAAGCTTTCTTT. This sequence encodes CASSVGGTTEAFF.

Written as DNA, the CDR3 is TGCGCCAGCAGCTTGGGGCAGGGAGGAACTGAAGCTTTCTTT. Amino acids: CASSLGQGGTEAFF. The rearrangement joins TRBV5-1 to TRBJ1-1; possible D gene TRBD1, 5 bases. CDR1 is SGHRS, CDR2 YFSETQ, per germline. Trimming took off 0 bases at V and 5 bases at J, with 11 bases between the two ends. CDR3 length: 14 amino acids.

The chain uses TRBV15 and TRBJ2-7; D is possibly TRBD1 (7 bases). Trimming removed 0 bases from V and 4 bases from J, with 19 bases in between. Germline V gene sequence: CDR1 LNHNV, CDR2 YYDKDF (reference sequence). This CDR3 is built from 17 residues. Written as DNA, the CDR3 is TGTGCCACCAGCAGAGATCCCGGAGGGGACAGAGGTTACGAGCAGTACTTC. Amino acid sequence: CATSRDPGGDRGYEQYF.

This sequence joins TRBV28 and TRBJ1-5; 9 bases match TRBD1. Germline CDR1 reads MDHEN; CDR2 reads SYDVKM. Trimming cost V 8 bases and J 4 bases; bases outside gene matches: 6. The CDR3 covers 14 residues. CDR3 loop: CASYRGRVNQPQHF. The CDR3 coding sequence is TGTGCCAGCTACAGGGGGCGCGTGAATCAGCCCCAGCATTTT.

The J gene is TRBJ2-3, the V gene TRBV19, with 9 bases lining up with TRBD1. Germline trimming cut 5 bases from V and 1 base from J; bases unmatched to any gene: 7. CDR3 length: 16 amino acids. Germline values: CDR1 LNHDA, CDR2 SQIVND (reference sequence). CDR3 region: CASSLSWTGGTDTQYF. CDR3 sequence (DNA): TGTGCCAGTAGTTTATCTTGGACAGGGGGCACAGATACGCAGTATTTT.

This clone was counted only a few times. The J gene is TRBJ1-2, the V gene TRBV7-6, with TRBD1 matching 10 bases. CDR3 length: 15 amino acids. Losses at the gene ends were 4 bases for V and 3 bases for J; bases not matched to a gene: 5. From germline, CDR1 is SGHVS and CDR2 FNYEAQ. CDR3 DNA sequence: TGTGCCAGCAGCTCCCCGGACAGGGGGTACTATGGCTACACCTTC. This sequence encodes CASSSPDRGYYGYTF.

The rearrangement links TRBV28 to TRBJ2-7, with D possibly being TRBD2 (5 bases). The CDR3 loop spans 14 amino acids. Trimming removed 6 bases from V and 1 base from J, with 13 bases in between. Germline V gene data show CDR1 as MDHEN and CDR2 as SYDVKM. This CDR3 reads CASRGRGGSYEQYF. The CDR3 nucleotides read TGTGCCAGCAGGGGTCGGGGTGGGTCCTACGAGCAGTACTTC. Full variable domain (outside the CDR3, taken from reference TRBV28 and TRBJ2-7): DVKVTQSSRYLVKRTGEKVFLECVQDMDHENMFWYRQDPGLGLRLIYFSYDVKMKEKGDIPEGYSVSREKKERFSLILESASTNQTSMYLCASRGRGGSYEQYFGPGTRLTVT.

The gene calls are TRBV29-1 and TRBJ2-5, with 7 bases fitting TRBD1. This CDR3 has 11 residues. Germline V gives CDR1 SQVTM, CDR2 ANQGSEA. V was pared by 7 bases and J by 1 base, with 0 bases of the junction left unmatched. This CDR3 is CSGQGQETQYF. CDR3 in DNA: TGCAGCGGACAGGGCCAAGAGACCCAGTACTTC. Full variable domain (rest looked up from reference TRBV29-1 and TRBJ2-5): SAVISQKPSRDICQRGTSLTIQCQVDSQVTMMFWYRQQPGQSLTLIATANQGSEATYESGFVIDKFPISRPNLTFSTLTVSNMSPEDSSIYLCSGQGQETQYFGPGTRLLVL.

In DNA form, the CDR3 reads TGCGCCAGCAGCCAAGGACCTAGCGGGCGCGCCTACGAGCAGTACTTC. It codes for CASSQGPSGRAYEQYF. The V and J genes are TRBV4-1 and TRBJ2-7; 8 bases match TRBD2. V was pared by 1 base and J by 2 bases, with 7 bases of the junction left unmatched. The CDR3 runs to 16 residues. CDR1 MGHRA and CDR2 YSYEKL come from the germline V gene.

The chain is built from TRBV19 and TRBJ1-2; 9 bases fit TRBD1. V lost 5 bases to trimming and J lost 6 bases; unmatched junction nucleotides: 7. The germline gives CDR1 LNHDA, CDR2 SQIVND (reference sequence). CDR3 length: 14 residues. The CDR3 spells CASSFSTGGDGYTF. In DNA, the CDR3 is TGTGCCAGTAGTTTCTCGACAGGGGGGGATGGCTACACCTTC.